The sample holds many counts of the clone carrying this T cell receptor beta chain. This entry comes from a study of spatial heterogeneity in lung cancer. Described time point: sample taken at primary tumor resection. Whole RNA, which was extracted from tumor, nontumor lung tissue or frozen PBMC, was sequenced without any cell sorting. TCRdb re-analysed the 5' RACE reads in MiXCR, keeping a single row per CDR3 protein. The data contain 40,000 or so distinct CDR3 sequences, 2.5% to 3.5% of them singletons. Germline V gene lookup returns CDR1 SGHDT and CDR2 YYEEEE. V lost 0 bases and J 9 bases, leaving 12 bases between the germline ends. The CDR3 loop spans 13 amino acids.

The starting material was normal lung tissue next to the tumor, obtained at surgery. J is TRBJ1-1 and V is TRBV5-6, with a possible D match to TRBD1 (6 bases). The receptor's source is a male donor with early-stage non-small cell lung cancer. CDR3 loop: CASSLAFQGKAFF. CDR3 DNA: TGTGCCAGCAGCTTGGCTTTTCAGGGGAAAGCTTTCTTT.